A selection of T cell receptor beta chains follows, all from one sample in a study of cytomegalovirus exposure and HLA in healthy donors. Only in-frame clones appear in the TCRdb table, and some are missing; sequencing was by immunoSEQ multiplex PCR. The data show approximately 200,000 clones, with about 93% seen just once and approximately 0.99% held by the top ten. Sequencing used PBMCs. The origin of the receptors is a woman between 18 and 29 years old in good health and CMV-seronegative. CDR3s include the opening cysteine and the closing phenylalanine or tryptophan. D genes are given only for firm matches. Clone size appears in some rows only: once, few, many, or a class for an expanded clone.

TRBV7-9	TRBJ2-7	.	TRBD1	CASGTGGYEQYF	TGTGCCAGCGGAACAGGGGGCTACGAGCAGTACTTC
TRBV2	TRBJ1-2	.	TRBD1	CASSESLGQAYGYTF	TGTGCCAGCAGTGAGTCGTTGGGACAGGCCTATGGCTACACCTTC
TRBV7-2	TRBJ2-1	.	.	CASSLAPNTGEQFF	TGTGCCAGCAGCTTAGCCCCCAATACCGGGGAGCAGTTCTTC
TRBV4-1	TRBJ1-2	.	TRBD1	CASSQVSKRQGSDYGYTF	TGCGCCAGCAGCCAAGTATCAAAAAGACAGGGGTCGGACTATGGCTACACCTTC
TRBV10-3	TRBJ1-2	.	.	CAISENGANYGYTF	TGTGCCATCAGTGAGAATGGGGCCAACTATGGCTACACCTTC
TRBV27	TRBJ2-7	.	TRBD1	CASSLRGTGLTYEQYF	TGTGCCAGCAGTTTGAGGGGGACAGGGTTAACCTACGAGCAGTACTTC
TRBV6-5	TRBJ2-7	.	.	CASSYFGSEQYF	TGTGCCAGCAGTTATTTTGGCTCCGAGCAGTACTTC
TRBV6-5	TRBJ2-7	once	TRBD1	CATGQGSGYEQYF	TGTGCCACCGGACAGGGCTCCGGCTACGAGCAGTACTTC
TRBV18	TRBJ2-7	.	TRBD2	CASSLLTGTSGSYEQYF	TGTGCCAGCTCACTACTGACCGGGACTAGCGGTTCCTACGAGCAGTACTTC
TRBV29-1	TRBJ2-1	.	TRBD2	CSVVLAGQGPYNEQFF	TGCAGCGTTGTTTTAGCGGGACAAGGGCCTTACAATGAGCAGTTCTTC